The 27 T cell receptor beta chains in this list originate from one sample, sequenced in a study of blood T cell repertoires in COVID-19 (dated by TCRdb to the early 2020s). The library was made by the immunoSEQ multiplex PCR assay. The immuneACCESS repertoire file appears here via TCRdb, limited to in-frame rearrangements. These files lack a portion of the clones; in checked studies, under half of the deficit traces to unresolved V genes, and the cause of the others is not known. Within this sample are about 200,000 clones, with 86% of them counted one time only. The ten largest account for 0.7% to 0.8% of the sample. The sequencing input was peripheral blood. The source of these receptors is a woman between 65 and 79 years old with acute or convalescent COVID-19.

The chain joins TRBV6-1 to TRBJ1-3; D is ambiguous. Germline assignment: CDR1 MNHNS and CDR2 SASEGT. The CDR3 is 15 residues long. Trimming took 2 bases from V and 0 from J, leaving 8 bases between them. The CDR3: CASSERRGSGNTIYF. In DNA form, the CDR3 reads TGTGCCAGCAGTGAACGGCGGGGCTCTGGAAACACCATATATTTT.

The chain carries TRBV6-1 and TRBJ2-7; the D is unclear. The CDR3 contains 12 residues. V dropped 3 bases and J dropped 7 bases, with 10 bases sitting between them. Per germline, CDR1 MNHNS and CDR2 SASEGT. The DNA for the CDR3 is TGTGCCAGCAGTGACCGTATACTGGAGCAGTACTTC. Residues: CASSDRILEQYF.

This clone was counted a single time. The CDR3 region has the DNA TGTGCCAGCTCACCAGCTAGCGGGAGGGTAGAGCAGTACTTC. Amino acid sequence: CASSPASGRVEQYF. The chain has TRBV18 and TRBJ2-7; 12 bases fit TRBD2. CDR1 is KGHSH and CDR2 is LQKENI in the germline V gene. The junction had 3 bases not matched to a gene; V was cut back by 2 bases and J by 7 bases. The CDR3 covers 14 residues.

This sequence joins TRBV19 and TRBJ2-1, with TRBD2 identical over 9 bases. Looked up from germline, CDR1 is LNHDA and CDR2 is SQIVND (reference sequence). Trimming cost V 6 bases and J 5 bases; bases outside gene matches: 11. The CDR3 is made up of 16 amino acids. CDR3 DNA: TGTGCCAGTAGCAAAGTAGCGGGAGCCAAGAACAATGAGCAGTTCTTC. Protein: CASSKVAGAKNNEQFF.

This clone has a handful of counts. The chain has TRBV14 and TRBJ1-4; possibly TRBD1 for D (5 bases). This CDR3 is 13 amino acids long. Germline CDR1 and CDR2: SGHDN and FVKESK. Trimming removed 5 bases at V and 6 bases at J, with 10 bases between. CDR3 protein: CASSRGLDEKLFF. CDR3 sequence (DNA): TGTGCCAGCAGCAGGGGATTAGATGAAAAACTGTTTTTT.

This clone came up a few times. The genes are TRBV5-1 and TRBJ1-6, with 7 bases that match TRBD1. The V gene's germline CDR1 is SGHRS and CDR2 YFSETQ. Trimming took 2 bases from V and 0 from J; bases not matched to a gene: 8. This CDR3 is 18 amino acids long. The CDR3 DNA reads TGCGCCAGCAGCTTACAGGGGCCCCAGAGCTCCTATAATTCACCCCTCCACTTT. This codes for CASSLQGPQSSYNSPLHF.

The chain's CDR3 is CASSEVRAGETPQHF. The CDR3 DNA reads as TGTGCCAGCAGTGAAGTAAGGGCAGGGGAGACGCCCCAGCATTTT. This sequence joins TRBV2 and TRBJ1-5; D is perhaps TRBD1 (6 bases). Deletions cut 1 base from V and 9 bases from J, with 16 bases between. The CDR3 totals 15 residues. The V gene's germline CDR1 is SNHLY and CDR2 FYNNEI. The variable domain in full, completed from reference TRBV2 and TRBJ1-5, reads EPEVTQTPSHQVTQMGQEVILRCVPISNHLYFYWYRQILGQKVEFLVSFYNNEISEKSEIFDDQFSVERPDGSNFTLKIRSTKLEDSAMYFCASSEVRAGETPQHFGDGTRLSIL.

The chain links TRBV5-8 to TRBJ2-2, with 11 bases lining up with TRBD2. The CDR3 sequence is 15 residues long. J was trimmed by 4 bases and V by 4 bases; bases with no gene match: 3. Per the germline V gene, CDR1 is SGHTS and CDR2 is YDEGEE. In DNA form, the CDR3 reads TGTGCCAGCAGCACACTAGCGGGAGCCACCGGGGAGCTGTTTTTT. Its protein is CASSTLAGATGELFF.

The rearrangement joins TRBV15 to TRBJ2-7, with D possibly matching TRBD2 (5 bases). The CDR3 covers 17 residues. The germline V gene encodes CDR1 LNHNV and CDR2 YYDKDF (reference sequence). Between the trimmed V and J ends, which lost 8 bases and 1 base, there was a span of 24 bases. CDR3 amino acids: CATSQTGRGQGSYEQYF. Here the CDR3 DNA reads TGTGCCACCTCTCAAACGGGGAGAGGTCAAGGGTCCTACGAGCAGTACTTC.

The V gene is TRBV5-1, the J gene TRBJ1-2; 10 bases line up with TRBD1. The CDR3 runs 15 residues. V lost 3 bases, J lost 4 bases, and 6 bases stayed unmatched. Germline-derived CDR1 and CDR2 are SGHRS and YFSETQ. The CDR3 protein is CASSSPGQGSYGYTF. The DNA of the CDR3 is TGCGCCAGCAGCTCGCCGGGACAGGGGAGCTATGGCTACACCTTC. The variable domain in full, completed from reference TRBV5-1 and TRBJ1-2, reads KAGVTQTPRYLIKTRGQQVTLSCSPISGHRSVSWYQQTPGQGLQFLFEYFSETQRNKGNFPGRFSGRQFSNSRSEMNVSTLELGDSALYLCASSSPGQGSYGYTFGSGTRLTVV.

This clone was counted between two and nine times. This chain connects TRBV5-1 to TRBJ1-3; 10 nucleotides agree with TRBD1. Unmatched junction bases numbered 5, after V lost 5 bases and J lost 3 bases. Germline V lookup: CDR1 SGHRS, CDR2 YFSETQ. The CDR3 spans 15 residues. The CDR3 region has the DNA TGCGCCAGCAGGGCCGGGACAGGGGATGGAAACACCATATATTTT. Protein product: CASRAGTGDGNTIYF.

J is TRBJ2-1 and V is TRBV11-2, with D tentatively TRBD1 (5 bases). V was trimmed by 0 bases and J by 6 bases, leaving 15 bases between them. Looked up from germline, CDR1 is SGHAT and CDR2 is FQNNGV. CDR3 length: 16 residues. The CDR3 sequence: CASSLEWQGSFNEQFF. In nucleotides, the CDR3 is TGTGCCAGCAGCTTAGAGTGGCAGGGCTCTTTCAATGAGCAGTTCTTC.

V and J are TRBV29-1 and TRBJ1-2; the D gene is possibly TRBD1 (6 bases). Germline CDR1 reads SQVTM; CDR2 reads ANQGSEA. This CDR3 region has 10 residues. V was shortened by 8 bases and J by 9 bases, with 13 bases between the two germline ends. The CDR3 is CSCYRESYTF. Written as DNA, the CDR3 is TGCAGCTGTTACAGGGAGAGCTACACCTTC.

The rearrangement joins TRBV27 to TRBJ2-1; D unresolved. Trimming removed 5 bases at V and 1 base at J, with 3 bases between. CDR1 is MNHEY and CDR2 is SMNVEV in the germline V gene (reference sequence). The CDR3 consists of 12 residues. The chain's CDR3 is CASSPSYNEQFF. The DNA for the CDR3 is TGTGCCAGCAGTCCATCCTACAATGAGCAGTTCTTC.

The chain joins TRBV11-2 to TRBJ1-2; D is unclear. The germline V and J ends were trimmed by 4 bases and 3 bases, with 9 bases remaining between them. The CDR3 is 13 residues long. Germline lookup yields CDR1 SGHAT and CDR2 FQNNGV. CDR3 nucleotides: TGTGCCAGCAGCTCCGGTTTGCACTATGGCTACACCTTC. This gives the protein CASSSGLHYGYTF.

The chain couples TRBV12-3 or TRBV12-4 to TRBJ1-1; D possibly corresponds to TRBD1 (5 bases). Trimming removed 6 bases at V and 10 bases at J, with 15 bases between. This CDR3 is 12 amino acids long. CDR3 DNA sequence: TGTGCCAGCAGCAGGGTGGATAAGGGAGCTTTCTTT. Its protein product is CASSRVDKGAFF.

V is TRBV4-1 and J is TRBJ2-6, with 12 bases that match TRBD1. The CDR3 extends over 20 amino acids. Looked up from germline, CDR1 is MGHRA and CDR2 is YSYEKL. Trimming removed 2 bases from V and 0 bases from J; junction bases left unmatched: 8. CDR3 protein: CASSQMPRDRGLSGANVLTF. The CDR3 bases are TGCGCCAGCAGCCAAATGCCCCGGGACAGGGGGCTCTCTGGGGCCAACGTCCTGACTTTC.

CDR3 residues: CASSSGTGLSYEQYF. Written as DNA, the CDR3 is TGTGCCAGCAGCTCCGGGACAGGCCTTTCCTACGAGCAGTACTTC. The chain employs TRBV9 and TRBJ2-7; TRBD1 agrees at 8 bases. There are 15 residues in the CDR3. The junction had 7 bases not matched to a gene; V was cut back by 4 bases and J by 1 base. CDR1 is SGDLS and CDR2 is YYNGEE in the germline V gene.

In nucleotides, the CDR3 is TGTGCCAGCAGCTCCCCTTTCAGGGGAAGACTTAACTATGGCTACACCTTC. Translation gives CASSSPFRGRLNYGYTF. The rearrangement joins TRBV11-2 to TRBJ1-2, with a possible D match to TRBD1 (6 bases). CDR1 is SGHAT, CDR2 FQNNGV, per germline. The CDR3 spans 17 residues. V gave up 4 bases and J gave up 1 base, with 19 bases separating them. The full variable domain, completed using reference TRBV11-2 and TRBJ1-2, is EAGVAQSPRYKIIEKRQSVAFWCNPISGHATLYWYQQILGQGPKLLIQFQNNGVVDDSQLPKDRFSAERLKGVDSTLKIQPAKLEDSAVYLCASSSPFRGRLNYGYTFGSGTRLTVV.

The chain joins TRBV5-1 to TRBJ2-1; 7 bases agree with TRBD1. V was pared by 5 bases and J by 5 bases, with 4 bases of the junction left unmatched. The CDR3 has 13 residues. CDR1 and CDR2 (germline): SGHRS, YFSETQ. In DNA, the CDR3 is TGCGCCAGCAGGGACAGGCTCAACAATGAGCAGTTCTTC. This translates into CASRDRLNNEQFF.

This clone has a single count. The chain is built from TRBV28 and TRBJ1-5; D is possibly TRBD1 (5 bases). CDR1 is MDHEN, CDR2 SYDVKM, per germline. The CDR3 is made up of 14 amino acids. V lost 5 bases, J lost 3 bases, and 11 bases lay in between. The CDR3 loop reads CASSARQYNQPQHF. CDR3 nucleotides: TGTGCCAGCAGTGCTCGACAGTACAATCAGCCCCAGCATTTT.

This clone was seen a few times. The chain links TRBV3-1 (or the pseudogene TRBV3-2) to TRBJ1-5; a weak D match, TRBD1 (5 bases). V lost 1 base to trimming and J lost 6 bases, with 10 bases between them. Per germline, CDR1 LGHDT and CDR2 YNNKEL (reference sequence). CDR3 length: 14 amino acids. In DNA form, the CDR3 reads TGTGCCAGCAGCCAAGGGGGGGTAACTCAGCCCCAGCATTTT. This sequence encodes CASSQGGVTQPQHF.

The V and J genes are TRBV7-2 and TRBJ2-7; perhaps TRBD1 as D (5 bases). Germline CDR1 and CDR2: SGHTA and FQGNSA. The CDR3 has 15 residues. V was cut by 5 bases and J by 2 bases, with 16 bases left in between. CDR3 sequence: CASSITGRSTYEQYF. The CDR3 bases are TGTGCCAGCAGCATAACAGGCAGGTCGACCTACGAGCAGTACTTC. The entire variable domain, with the rest obtained from reference TRBV7-2 and TRBJ2-7, is as follows: GAGVSQSPSNKVTEKGKDVELRCDPISGHTALYWYRQSLGQGLEFLIYFQGNSAPDKSGLPSDRFSAERTGGSVSTLTIQRTQQEDSAVYLCASSITGRSTYEQYFGPGTRLTVT.

V and J are TRBV6-5 and TRBJ1-2, with D unclear. CDR1 and CDR2 (germline): MNHEY, SVGAGI. V was shortened by 0 bases and J by 4 bases, with 12 bases between the two germline ends. There are 15 residues in the CDR3. Here the CDR3 reads CASSYSKREVYGYTF. The CDR3 DNA reads TGTGCCAGCAGTTACTCGAAGCGGGAAGTCTATGGCTACACCTTC.

In its sample, this clone was seen once. V gene TRBV29-1 combines with J gene TRBJ2-6; D remains ambiguous. CDR3 size: 15 residues. The V end was cut by 1 base, the J end by 1 base, with 8 bases between. The germline CDR1 and CDR2 sequences are SQVTM and ANQGSEA. The CDR3: CSVEVVESGANVLTF. CDR3 DNA: TGCAGCGTTGAAGTGGTAGAGTCTGGGGCCAACGTCCTGACTTTC. Supplemented by reference TRBV29-1 and TRBJ2-6, the full variable domain reads SAVISQKPSRDICQRGTSLTIQCQVDSQVTMMFWYRQQPGQSLTLIATANQGSEATYESGFVIDKFPISRPNLTFSTLTVSNMSPEDSSIYLCSVEVVESGANVLTFGAGSRLTVL.

The chain joins TRBV6-6 to TRBJ2-7, with 7 bases that match TRBD1. The V gene end was trimmed by 6 bases and the J gene end by 5 bases; junction bases not matched to a gene: 7. The CDR3 loop spans 13 amino acids. Germline V CDR1 and CDR2: MNHNY, SVGAGI (reference sequence). This CDR3 is CASRDRVINEQYF. CDR3 nucleotides: TGTGCCAGCAGAGACAGGGTAATCAACGAGCAGTACTTC.

V usage is TRBV29-1 and J usage is TRBJ2-3; D unclear. Germline values: CDR1 SQVTM, CDR2 ANQGSEA. The V end lost 8 bases, the J end lost 6 bases, and 12 bases lay between the germline ends. The CDR3 spans 11 residues. CDR3 loop: CSSESVDTQYF. The CDR3 nucleotides are TGCAGCTCGGAGTCAGTGGATACGCAGTATTTT.